This TCR beta chain was recovered during a study of shared clonotypes between healthy human individuals (dated by TCRdb to about 2020). Study-wide context: A couple of women and a few men aged 18 to 49 years were included in the cohort. For each donor, CD4 naive and CD4 memory were each run on three plates, CD8 naive on two plates, and CD8 memory on one plate. To estimate repertoire size and how much clonotypes are shared between individuals, the study performed deep sequencing of blood TCR repertoires from a few healthy adults. Different laboratories and diverse techniques were used to prepare libraries and sequence TCR repertoires, to increase sequencing depth and limit assay-specific biases. Each donor's leukapheresis produced roughly between roughly 0.94 and 9.5 billion PBMCs.

Using the deep immunoSEQ assay, multiplex PCR amplified TCR CDR3 regions from genomic DNA. Genomic DNA extracted from each cell subset was distributed evenly over all wells of several immunoSEQ 96-well plates, and each plate served as one replicate. For sorted subsets, around 200 ng genomic DNA, equal to 25,000 to 35,000 T cell genomes, was loaded into each replicate PCR. Purified libraries were measured with a Qubit 3.0 fluorometer, size-checked on a Bioanalyzer 2100, and measured again with the KAPA Library Quantification kit. Every immunoSEQ 96-well plate was sequenced on a dedicated single-read 150-cycle Illumina NextSeq 550 flow cell. In the paper's pipeline: Because the immunoSEQ output held only junctional sequences and lacked quality scores, the filtering could not match the filtering applied to full-length reads. To assign V/J genes and CDR3, sequences were annotated using PyIR, a Python wrapper for IgBLAST v1.9, with IMGT germline references. Reads with weak V/J assignments (E-value above 1e-6), missing CDR3, stop codons, out-of-frame junctions, or ambiguous translated residues were removed. V3J clonotypes were defined as sequences sharing an identical inferred V gene, J gene, and CDR3 amino acid sequence. Percentage overlap between repertoires was computed as shared unique clonotypes divided by the size of the smaller repertoire. Richness of each repertoire was evaluated using RTK rarefaction, the Chao1 estimator, and Recon v2.1 estimates of unobserved clonotypes. Generation probabilities for all TCRbeta clonotypes obtained by the gDNA method from several donors were computed using OLGA. TCRdb took over this immuneACCESS table, retaining in-frame rearrangements with V and J assigned. Such tables are incomplete; in checked studies, under half of the missing clones stem from an unresolved V gene, and the remainder is unexplained. From that table come the V and J calls and clone size; the DNA was used to work out D and trimming. Within this sample are some 2,000,000 clones, with approximately 94% of them counted one time only. Together, the top ten hold 0.85% to 1.2% of the sample.

From the cysteine up to the phenylalanine, the CDR3 has a length of 13 residues. Just CDR3 DNA is preserved here, 39 bases in frame from base 1. V and J lose 1 base and 3 bases, and a span of 5 bases separates them. The germline V gene yields MGHDK for CDR1 and SYGVNS for CDR2. For the CD8 naive samples, CD45RO-negative cells were positively selected for CCR7, yielding a CD45RA+CCR7+ population from which TemRA cells were excluded. The donors were healthy, HIV-negative adults with no recently reported acute infections or vaccinations. Every donor was a Caucasian adult living in Nashville, Tennessee, USA. Blood was obtained by leukapheresis, after which PBMCs were separated by Ficoll-Histopaque density gradient centrifugation and cryopreserved in liquid nitrogen vapor phase. Purity and quantity of every magnetically sorted T cell population were checked by analytical flow cytometry. Genomic DNA was isolated from every sorted fraction and measured by UV absorbance on a Nanodrop 2000c.

General conclusions and limits of the study: Sharing across a few donors was observed for roughly 5% of naive CD4, 3% to 4% of naive CD8, about 2.5% of memory CD4, and approximately 0.41% of memory CD8 clonotypes. Because the study included only a small number of donors, the genetic and exposure-history diversity represented was limited. Even with the large sequencing depth, rarefaction of the sorted-subset datasets indicated that sequencing was incomplete. Sampling was limited to blood, and TCR repertoires in tissue likely differ from TCR repertoires in blood. Naive subsets generally had larger estimated clonotype richness than memory subsets. Clonotypes shared by all four sorted-subset donors showed higher generation probabilities than non-shared clonotypes. Based on pairwise subsampling, the degree of clonotype sharing among donors was expected to be affected by sequencing depth.

For this clone: Its antigen is still unknown. Base-call qualities are not available, and no considerably larger clone is one nucleotide away.

Sequences were obtained from naive CD8+ T cells sorted from blood. The cell subset or site label here, explained by the study, means: CD45RA+CCR7+. The chain is encoded by TRBV25-1 joined to TRBJ2-3; no D gene call is confident. This sequence originates from a young man in good health. In nucleotides, the sequence is TGTGCCAGCAGTGAATTAAGGACAGATACGCAGTATTTT. Protein translation: CASSELRTDTQYF.